Shown below are 18 T cell receptor beta chains from a single sample sequenced in a study of cytotoxic CD8 clonotypes in ibrutinib-treated CLL. The repertoire was sequenced with immunoSEQ multiplex PCR; TCRdb's copy has only in-frame clones and lacks some. Here the sample spans around 310,000 clones, roughly 85% being singletons. The source was PBMCs, collected before ibrutinib treatment. The receptors originated from a human donor with chronic lymphocytic leukemia.

The chain combines TRBV7-2 with TRBJ2-2, with D possibly matching TRBD2 (6 bases). The CDR3 loop spans 15 amino acids. Trimming cost V 2 bases and J 6 bases, with 13 bases left between them. CDR1 and CDR2 (germline): SGHTA, FQGNSA. CDR3 in amino acids: CASSLRGIRAGELFF. CDR3 DNA: TGTGCCAGCAGCTTACGGGGGATAAGGGCCGGGGAGCTGTTTTTT.

V is TRBV6-6 and J is TRBJ2-1; D call uncertain. The CDR3 sequence is 13 residues long. Trimming removed 2 bases at V and 3 bases at J, with 5 bases between. Per the germline V gene, CDR1 is MNHNY and CDR2 is SVGAGI (reference sequence). CDR3 residues: CASSYSVYNEQFF. CDR3 DNA: TGTGCCAGCAGTTACAGCGTCTACAATGAGCAGTTCTTC.

V gene TRBV7-8 combines with J gene TRBJ2-1; 10 nucleotides line up with TRBD2. The CDR3 is 16 residues long. CDR1 is SGHVS, CDR2 FQNEAQ, per germline. V lost 2 bases and J lost 5; bases outside the gene matches: 6. The CDR3 region is CASSLSGRGNDNEQFF. The CDR3 coding sequence is TGTGCCAGCAGCTTAAGCGGGAGGGGGAATGACAATGAGCAGTTCTTC.

The CDR3 region is CASSKDREGHEQYF. In DNA, the CDR3 is TGCGCCAGCAGCAAGGACAGGGAAGGCCACGAGCAGTACTTC. The chain uses TRBV5-1 and TRBJ2-7; 8 positions agree with TRBD1. The CDR3 totals 14 residues. The ends lost 4 bases at V and 5 bases at J; junction bases unmatched: 8. Germline lookup yields CDR1 SGHRS and CDR2 YFSETQ.

The chain couples TRBV19 to TRBJ1-2; the D is unclear. This CDR3 is 18 amino acids long. The V end lost 2 bases, the J end lost 6 bases, and 25 bases lay between the germline ends. Germline assignment: CDR1 LNHDA and CDR2 SQIVND (reference sequence). The DNA for the CDR3 is TGTGCCAGTAGTATACCTCCCGGACCTCCGGTAGCAGCACATGGCTACACCTTC. Translating it yields CASSIPPGPPVAAHGYTF.

This chain connects TRBV6-5 to TRBJ2-3, with D possibly matching TRBD1 (6 bases). CDR1 MNHEY and CDR2 SVGAGI come from the germline V gene. V lost 2 bases and J lost 2, with 14 bases in between. The CDR3 has 16 amino acids. CDR3 residues: CASSYGSRGPTDTQYF. The CDR3 nucleotides are TGTGCCAGCAGTTACGGGTCCAGGGGTCCCACAGATACGCAGTATTTT.

The genes are TRBV5-6 and TRBJ1-1; D is undetermined. V was trimmed by 4 bases and J by 6 bases, leaving 19 bases between them. Looked up from germline, CDR1 is SGHDT and CDR2 is YYEEEE. CDR3 size: 15 residues. The CDR3 is CASSLGVLGWAEAFF. CDR3 bases: TGTGCCAGCAGCCTGGGTGTTTTGGGTTGGGCTGAAGCTTTCTTT.

The chain is built from TRBV11-2 and TRBJ2-1, with a tentative D call TRBD2 (5 bases). CDR3 size: 13 residues. V lost 4 bases and J lost 6, with 10 bases in between. Germline assignment: CDR1 SGHAT and CDR2 FQNNGV. The CDR3: CASSSTRSNEQFF. The CDR3, as DNA: TGTGCCAGCAGCTCTACTAGGAGCAATGAGCAGTTCTTC.

The gene calls are TRBV27 and TRBJ1-2; D gene uncertain. Germline assignment: CDR1 MNHEY and CDR2 SMNVEV (reference sequence). This CDR3 is built from 11 residues. Trimming took 10 bases from V and 7 from J, leaving 13 bases between them. The CDR3: CATRDLSGYTF. Here the CDR3 DNA reads TGTGCCACCCGGGATCTCAGTGGCTACACCTTC.

The rearrangement links TRBV5-4 to TRBJ2-1; perhaps TRBD2 as D (5 bases). With 3 bases removed from V and 3 bases from J, the gap between germline ends came to 13 bases. The CDR3 is made up of 15 amino acids. In germline, CDR1 is SGHNT, CDR2 YYREEE (reference sequence). CDR3 DNA: TGTGCCAGCAGCTCCCCCCGGGGTAACTACAATGAGCAGTTCTTC. Its protein is CASSSPRGNYNEQFF. Variable domain in full (rest from reference TRBV5-4 and TRBJ2-1): ETGVTQSPTHLIKTRGQQVTLRCSSQSGHNTVSWYQQALGQGPQFIFQYYREEENGRGNFPPRFSGLQFPNYSSELNVNALELDDSALYLCASSSPRGNYNEQFFGPGTRLTVL.

The genes are TRBV5-8 and TRBJ2-1, with TRBD1 matching 7 bases. Losses at the gene ends were 0 bases for V and 4 bases for J; bases not matched to a gene: 4. Germline CDR1 SGHTS, CDR2 YDEGEE. The CDR3 is made up of 15 amino acids. CDR3 bases: TGTGCCAGCAGCTTGGGGGACAGACTATACAATGAGCAGTTCTTC. This sequence encodes CASSLGDRLYNEQFF.

The chain combines TRBV10-3 with TRBJ1-1; no firm D call. Germline-derived CDR1 and CDR2 are ENHRY and SYGVKD. This CDR3 is built from 11 residues. The V end was cut by 2 bases, the J end by 12 bases, with 10 bases between. The CDR3 nucleotides read TGTGCCATCAGTGAGGGAATAGGGACTTTCTTT. It is translated as CAISEGIGTFF.

This chain links TRBV5-1 with TRBJ2-1; perhaps TRBD2 as D (6 bases). Per the germline V gene, CDR1 is SGHRS and CDR2 is YFSETQ. Trimming took 0 bases from V and 3 from J, leaving 16 bases between them. This CDR3 region has 17 residues. CDR3 nucleotide sequence: TGCGCCAGCAGCTTGGGGCTCGCAGCGGGTCGCTACAATGAGCAGTTCTTC. Its translation is CASSLGLAAGRYNEQFF.

The chain is built from TRBV6-6 and TRBJ2-7; TRBD1 agrees at 7 bases. The CDR3 has 12 amino acids. V was clipped by 7 bases and J by 6 bases; unmatched bases: 6. CDR1 is MNHNY and CDR2 is SVGAGI in the germline V gene (reference sequence). This CDR3 is CASNQGVSEQYF. The CDR3 DNA sequence: TGTGCCAGCAACCAGGGGGTTAGCGAGCAGTACTTC.

The chain carries TRBV5-4 and TRBJ1-2; D is unclear. The germline CDR1 and CDR2 sequences are SGHNT and YYREEE (reference sequence). V was clipped by 0 bases and J by 7 bases, with 13 bases between them. The CDR3 consists of 14 residues. This chain's CDR3 is CASSLEGIPGGYTF. The CDR3 bases are TGTGCCAGCAGCTTGGAAGGTATACCGGGTGGCTACACCTTC.

This chain uses TRBV28 with TRBJ1-3; 8 bases agree with TRBD1. The CDR3 spans 15 residues. Germline values: CDR1 MDHEN, CDR2 SYDVKM. V dropped 5 bases and J dropped 4; count of bases not matched to a gene: 7. CDR3 residues: CASSRHRTGGNTIYF. As DNA, the CDR3 is TGTGCCAGCAGTCGCCATCGGACAGGGGGAAACACCATATATTTT. Together with reference TRBV28 and TRBJ1-3, the CDR3 gives the full variable domain: DVKVTQSSRYLVKRTGEKVFLECVQDMDHENMFWYRQDPGLGLRLIYFSYDVKMKEKGDIPEGYSVSREKKERFSLILESASTNQTSMYLCASSRHRTGGNTIYFGEGSWLTVV.

The chain employs TRBV30 and TRBJ1-1, with a weak D call TRBD1 (6 bases). Germline V gene lookup returns CDR1 GTSNPN and CDR2 SVGIG (reference sequence). The CDR3 extends over 14 amino acids. V lost 2 bases to trimming and J lost 1 base, with 11 bases between them. The CDR3 region is CAWSPTGRNTEAFF. In DNA, the CDR3 is TGTGCCTGGAGTCCTACAGGGAGGAACACTGAAGCTTTCTTT.

The chain has TRBV11-2 and TRBJ2-5, with a tentative D call TRBD1 (5 bases). CDR1 and CDR2 (germline): SGHAT, FQNNGV. The CDR3 is 15 amino acids. Trimming pared 2 bases from V and 2 bases from J, leaving 12 bases between. The chain's CDR3 is CASSLRARQQETQYF. CDR3 nucleotides: TGTGCCAGCAGCTTACGAGCCAGACAGCAAGAGACCCAGTACTTC.